This T cell receptor (beta chain) is from a study of T cell responses to AZD1222 COVID-19 vaccine (dated by TCRdb to 2020 to 2023). Background for the entire study: AZD1222 recipients whose second dose came at about 4 weeks and those whose second dose came at about 12 weeks were combined into one group, since spike-specific TCR depth and breadth did not differ between the two schedules. Trial participants were enrolled by age into subgroups of 18-55, 56-69 and 70-plus years, and about 150, 27 and 61 TCR-sequenced participants, respectively, were included in these subgroups. TCR sequencing covered approximately 230 trial participants: 200 to 210 given two doses of AZD1222 and 26 given two doses of MenACWY control vaccine. What the study reported, not specific to this receptor: The 56-69-year group was small, and its depth increase did not reach significance, likely because of low power. Epitopes outside the regions mutated in the B.1.351 and B.1.1.7 variants were reportedly recognized by nearly half of the unique spike-specific TCRs. No day 14 peak-response samples were available, so repertoires were characterized only after the peak T cell response. A significant rise in spike-specific TCR breadth and depth was observed after two AZD1222 doses relative to day 0 and relative to MenACWY recipients. Conclusions about previously exposed vaccinees were limited because only six AZD1222 recipients were SARS-CoV-2 seropositive at baseline. Most participants were white British and females outnumbered males, and the authors suggested that clonal diversity may have been underestimated. The whole spike protein was spanned by vaccine-associated CD4 TCRs, and dominant responses were seen in regions 160-218 and 743-854.

For CDR1 and CDR2, the germline V gene lists SNHLY and FYNNEI. The trim is 3 bases for V and 1 base for J, with a gap of 13 bases between the germline ends. The CDR3 contains 15 residues, cysteine and phenylalanine counted. Only CDR3 DNA is held: 45 bases, read in frame from base 1. The CDR3 regions of human TCRbeta chains were subjected to immunosequencing. Concerning the study's data processing: Repertoire TCRs were checked for matches against a reference library of SARS-CoV-2-specific TCRs that had been generated using the MIRA antigen-specificity platform. Breadth was defined as the fraction of unique TCRs that were SARS-CoV-2-associated. Depth was defined as the fraction of total T cells that were SARS-CoV-2-associated. Using the MIRA data, each spike-specific TCR was assigned both to the spike region to which the TCR was reactive and to a CD4 or CD8 class. Log10-transformed breadth and depth values were compared by one-way ANOVA with Sidak's multiple comparisons tests. Entries here come from immuneACCESS through TCRdb and include only in-frame sequences with V and J called. Some clones fail to appear in such tables; in the studies checked, an unresolved V gene covers under half of the shortfall, and the cause of the remainder is unknown. V and J calls and clone size are given by that table; D and trimming were obtained from the DNA. The sample contains roughly 150,000 clones, less than 95% of them found a single time. Jointly, the top ten make up roughly 1.9% of the sample.

As for this clone: Its specific antigen is unknown. The input lacks base qualities; no much larger clone sits a single base away.

The time point label here, explained by the study, means: baseline before first vaccination. Samples from vaccinated people were obtained from the UK trials COV001 and COV002, which included a single-blind randomized controlled phase 2/3 trial of AZD1222 (ChAdOx1 nCoV-19) in healthy adults. For TCRbeta chain sequencing, PBMC samples were collected from trial participants at day 0 and at day 28 after the second dose. The sample was peripheral blood, taken on day 0 of AZD1222 vaccination. The sequence is built from TRBV2 and TRBJ2-7; the D region possibly corresponds to TRBD1 (6 bases align). The TCR sequence derives from an adult in good health. The sequence in DNA is TGTGCCAGCAGTGAGGACAGCATAGAATCCTACGAGCAGTACTTC. Its protein product is CASSEDSIESYEQYF.